This T cell receptor beta chain was captured by sequencing in a study of blood T cell repertoires in COVID-19. Background on the study: Specimens from acute and convalescent COVID-19 originated in the United States, Italy and Spain. The cDNA or gDNA used as material had been derived from T cells, B-cell-depleted T cells, or PBMCs.

In the original workflow: Reference gene primer amplification gave nucleated cell count estimates. Some clones are missing from TCRdb's copy, which holds only in-frame ones; the method was immunoSEQ multiplex PCR. That table gives V, J and clone size, and the DNA gave D and trimming. The repertoire consists of 200,000 or so clones, with 84% occurring once and the leading ten covering under 2.5%. V shed 1 base, J shed 0 bases, and the junction held 8 bases outside the gene matches. Germline-derived CDR1 and CDR2 are SGHVS and FQNEAQ. This CDR3 spans 17 amino acids. Specimen: peripheral blood. The chain recombines TRBV7-8 with TRBJ1-1; 7 bases fit TRBD1. This sequence originates from a man aged 35-49 years who had recovered from COVID-19. The CDR3 DNA follows: TGTGCCAGCAGCTTAGGCGTCGGGACAGCTATGAACACTGAAGCTTTCTTT. Translated: CASSLGVGTAMNTEAFF.